One and the same sample provided the 15 T cell receptor beta chains below, sequenced in a study of T cell repertoires in cytomegalovirus infection. Antigen specificity for these receptors is unknown. TCRdb redid the calling of the reads with MiXCR, one entry per CDR3 protein. The repertoire holds about half a million distinct CDR3 sequences, with under 45% as singletons. This material consisted of cultured PBMCs, taken from culture after CMV antigen stimulation. The receptors here all came from a human donor in good health (CMV status not recorded). Some clones in this sample may be carry-over from other donors' samples.

This clonotype has only a few counts. The chain combines TRBV12-3 or TRBV12-4 with TRBJ2-7; no definite D call. V was trimmed by 2 bases and J by 1 base, leaving 12 bases between them. The CDR3 is 15 residues long. DNA for the CDR3: TGTGCCAGCAGTTTAAGGTTCAGGAAATCCTACGAGCAGTACTTC. Translated, it gives CASSLRFRKSYEQYF.

This chain joins TRBV7-8 and TRBJ1-5; D possibly corresponds to TRBD1 (5 bases). Per germline, CDR1 SGHVS and CDR2 FQNEAQ. Trimming removed 4 bases from V and 0 bases from J, with 19 bases in between. This CDR3 is 18 amino acids long. The DNA for the CDR3 is TGTGCCAGCAGCTCACGGGGGGGGGAAACTTATAGCAATCAGCCCCAGCATTTT. This sequence encodes CASSSRGGETYSNQPQHF. Together with reference TRBV7-8 and TRBJ1-5, the CDR3 gives the full variable domain: GAGVSQSPRYKVAKRGQDVALRCDPISGHVSLFWYQQALGQGPEFLTYFQNEAQLDKSGLPSDRFFAERPEGSVSTLKIQRTQQEDSAVYLCASSSRGGETYSNQPQHFGDGTRLSIL.

J is TRBJ1-1 and V is TRBV4-1; 9 nucleotides align to TRBD1. In germline, CDR1 is MGHRA, CDR2 YSYEKL. J gave up 10 bases and V 4 bases, and 10 bases lay outside the gene matches. This CDR3 region has 14 residues. The CDR3, as DNA: TGCGCCAGCAGCCTCGTGCCGGGACAGGGTTCAGCTTTCTTT. Encoded protein: CASSLVPGQGSAFF.

The V and J genes are TRBV2 and TRBJ1-5; D is unclear. Looked up from germline, CDR1 is SNHLY and CDR2 is FYNNEI. The V gene lost 6 bases and the J gene lost 2 bases, with 11 bases spanning the gap. This CDR3 region has 14 residues. CDR3 coding DNA: TGTGCCAGCAGCGGGTCTTCTCGCAATCAGCCCCAGCATTTT. Protein: CASSGSSRNQPQHF.

This clonotype was seen a few times. The chain uses TRBV12-3 or TRBV12-4 and TRBJ2-5; unclear D gene. V dropped 3 bases and J dropped 0 bases, with 5 bases sitting between them. The CDR3 contains 13 residues. The CDR3 DNA reads TGTGCCAGCAGTTTCCGGGACCAAGAGACCCAGTACTTC. Translation: CASSFRDQETQYF.

This clonotype was recorded at least ten times. The chain's CDR3 is CATRPVTGADTQYF. The CDR3 DNA is TGTGCCACCAGGCCCGTTACAGGGGCAGATACGCAGTATTTT. This chain connects TRBV6-1 to TRBJ2-3; 7 nucleotides line up with TRBD1. Germline loops: CDR1 MNHNS, CDR2 SASEGT. Trimming at V came to 10 bases and at J to 4 bases, leaving 11 bases not matched to a gene. The length of the CDR3 is 14 residues.

The gene calls are TRBV20-1 and TRBJ2-7; 9 bases agree with TRBD2. Trimming cost V 4 bases and J 2 bases; bases outside gene matches: 9. This CDR3 comprises 15 residues. Germline V CDR1 and CDR2: DFQATT, SNEGSKA (reference sequence). The CDR3 DNA follows: TGCAGTGCTACCCGGGCTAGCGGGGAAACCTACGAGCAGTACTTC. It codes for CSATRASGETYEQYF.

The count of this clonotype is one. The rearrangement joins TRBV13 to TRBJ2-3, with a tentative D call TRBD2 (5 bases). The CDR3 loop spans 17 amino acids. Per the germline V gene, CDR1 is PRHDT and CDR2 is FYEKMQ (reference sequence). V shed 5 bases and J shed 2 bases, with 20 bases lying between them. CDR3: CASSPRGSRVNTDTQYF. In DNA, the CDR3 is TGTGCCAGCAGCCCAAGAGGGTCGCGGGTTAACACAGATACGCAGTATTTT. The whole variable domain, filled in from reference TRBV13 and TRBJ2-3, reads AAGVIQSPRHLIKEKRETATLKCYPIPRHDTVYWYQQGPGQDPQFLISFYEKMQSDKGSIPDRFSAQQFSDYHSELNMSSLELGDSALYFCASSPRGSRVNTDTQYFGPGTRLTVL.

The J gene is TRBJ2-2, the V gene TRBV7-2, with 15 bases aligning to TRBD2. The ends lost 5 bases at V and 7 bases at J; junction bases unmatched: 8. Germline lookup yields CDR1 SGHTA and CDR2 FQGNSA. CDR3 length: 17 residues. The CDR3 DNA sequence: TGTGCCAGCAGCCCCCTGGGACTAGCGGGAGGATACGGGGAGCTGTTTTTT. Translation: CASSPLGLAGGYGELFF.

The rearrangement uses TRBV6-6 and TRBJ2-5; no clear D gene. This CDR3 contains 13 residues. Trimming removed 6 bases from V and 4 bases from J, with 12 bases in between. The germline CDR1 and CDR2 sequences are MNHNY and SVGAGI (reference sequence). CDR3 sequence reads: CASRKAASETQYF. CDR3 nucleotides: TGTGCCAGCAGAAAAGCAGCCTCAGAGACCCAGTACTTC.

V is TRBV19 and J is TRBJ1-1, with D possibly TRBD1 on 5 matching bases. The CDR3 loop spans 13 amino acids. The germline V gene encodes CDR1 LNHDA and CDR2 SQIVND (reference sequence). Trimming took off 5 bases at V and 6 bases at J, with 13 bases between the two ends. CDR3 nucleotides: TGTGCCAGTAGTCTTACAGGTTTCGCTGAAGCTTTCTTT. Protein product: CASSLTGFAEAFF. Full variable domain (remainder filled in from reference TRBV19 and TRBJ1-1): DGGITQSPKYLFRKEGQNVTLSCEQNLNHDAMYWYRQDPGQGLRLIYYSQIVNDFQKGDIAEGYSVSREKKESFPLTVTSAQKNPTAFYLCASSLTGFAEAFFGQGTRLTVV.

This clonotype was seen only a few times. The J gene is TRBJ2-1, the V gene TRBV5-4, with 8 positions matching TRBD2. Trimming cost V 1 base and J 7 bases; bases outside gene matches: 7. The CDR3 length is 15 residues. Germline lookup yields CDR1 SGHNT and CDR2 YYREEE (reference sequence). CDR3 loop: CASSLKLAGENEQFF. Written as DNA, the CDR3 is TGTGCCAGCAGCTTGAAGCTAGCGGGTGAAAATGAGCAGTTCTTC.

This clonotype has a handful of counts. The J gene is TRBJ2-1, the V gene TRBV7-8; TRBD2 aligns across 9 bases. V dropped 4 bases and J dropped 3; count of bases not matched to a gene: 10. The germline V gene has CDR1 SGHVS and CDR2 FQNEAQ. This CDR3 is 17 amino acids long. The CDR3 sequence is CASSSAIWRGGYNEQFF. CDR3 nucleotide sequence: TGTGCCAGCAGCTCGGCTATCTGGCGGGGGGGCTACAATGAGCAGTTCTTC.

A few counts support this clonotype. The chain employs TRBV7-9 and TRBJ1-1, with unresolved D. Germline V gives CDR1 SEHNR, CDR2 FQNEAQ (reference sequence). There are 15 residues in the CDR3. The V end lost 2 bases, the J end lost 0 bases, and 10 bases lay between the germline ends. This CDR3 reads CASSLWGGMNTEAFF. CDR3 DNA sequence: TGTGCCAGCAGCTTATGGGGTGGAATGAACACTGAAGCTTTCTTT.

The genes are TRBV27 and TRBJ2-7; possibly TRBD1 for D (9 bases). The CDR3 length is 16 residues. CDR1 is MNHEY and CDR2 is SMNVEV in the germline V gene (reference sequence). V was clipped by 4 bases and J by 2 bases, with 18 bases between them. For the CDR3, the DNA is TGTGCCAGCAGTTCCCCCGGGAGGGACAGGGCCTACGAGCAGTACTTC. This translates into CASSSPGRDRAYEQYF.